One and the same sample provided the 15 T cell receptor beta chains below, sequenced in a study of human T cells and chemical hapten exposure. The time point denotes: patch test 1, 2 weeks after DPC sensitization. The treatment: therapeutic diphenylcyclopropenone sensitization with weekly scalp DPC. In TCRdb, the RACE reads were re-called with MiXCR into one record per CDR3 protein. The profile shows about 360,000 distinct CDR3 sequences, around 7% of them singletons. This specimen consisted of whole blood, obtained in connection with sensitization to the hapten diphenylcyclopropenone (DPC). These receptors came from a woman in her late teens or twenties with alopecia areata. Some clones in this sample may be carry-over from other donors' samples.

CDR3 DNA sequence: TGCAGTGCTAGTCAAACCGGGACGAACACCGGGGAGCTGTTTTTT. Its translation is CSASQTGTNTGELFF. The chain links TRBV20-1 to TRBJ2-2, with a tentative D call TRBD2 (5 bases). The CDR3 is made up of 15 amino acids. Trimming shortened V by 3 bases and J by 0 bases, and 11 bases separated the two germline ends. Germline CDR1 DFQATT, CDR2 SNEGSKA (reference sequence).

The chain is built from TRBV24-1 and TRBJ2-1, with 10 bases fitting TRBD2. Per germline, CDR1 KGHDR and CDR2 SFDVKD. V lost 7 bases to trimming and J lost 4 bases; unmatched junction nucleotides: 6. This CDR3 region has 15 residues. DNA of the CDR3: TGTGCCACCAGGGACGATAGCGGGGGGTACAATGAGCAGTTCTTC. This translates into CATRDDSGGYNEQFF.

The chain has TRBV4-2 and TRBJ2-7; 7 nucleotides line up with TRBD1. Trimming took 0 bases from V and 4 from J; bases not matched to a gene: 6. Germline CDR1 is LGHNA and CDR2 is YNFKEQ. The CDR3 is 15 residues long. The CDR3 protein is CASSQDKVTGYEQYF. As DNA, the CDR3 is TGTGCCAGCAGCCAAGATAAGGTGACAGGGTACGAGCAGTACTTC.

The chain links TRBV9 to TRBJ2-1, with 12 bases matching TRBD2. Germline values: CDR1 SGDLS, CDR2 YYNGEE. The CDR3 covers 16 residues. The V gene end was trimmed by 2 bases and the J gene end by 9 bases; junction bases not matched to a gene: 9. In DNA, the CDR3 is TGTGCCAGCAGCGTCGATCTAGCGGGGGGGCTGGGTGAGCAGTTCTTC. Protein: CASSVDLAGGLGEQFF.

This clonotype was observed a few times. V gene TRBV12-5 combines with J gene TRBJ2-1, with 8 bases fitting TRBD1. The germline gives CDR1 LGHNT, CDR2 FRNRAP. The CDR3 spans 17 residues. The V and J ends lost 6 bases and 3 bases, in that order; junction bases with no gene match: 13. CDR3 coding DNA: TGTGCTAGTGGAAAAGGACAGGGAATCGACCTCTACAATGAGCAGTTCTTC. Amino acids: CASGKGQGIDLYNEQFF.

This clonotype was detected only a few times. The V call is TRBV4-3, the J call TRBJ2-1; D possibly corresponds to TRBD2 (6 bases). V was cut by 2 bases and J by 5 bases, with 7 bases left in between. This CDR3 comprises 13 residues. Germline V CDR1 and CDR2: LGHNA, YSLEER. CDR3 residues: CASSQPGDNEQFF. The CDR3 DNA reads TGCGCCAGCAGCCAACCGGGGGACAATGAGCAGTTCTTC.

This rearrangement joins TRBV20-1 to TRBJ1-1; 8 bases are shared with TRBD1. Germline CDR1 is DFQATT and CDR2 is SNEGSKA (reference sequence). The CDR3 contains 15 residues. Trimming cost V 0 bases and J 7 bases; bases outside gene matches: 10. This CDR3 is CSARDSQGALSEAFF. The CDR3 DNA reads TGCAGTGCTAGAGATTCCCAGGGGGCTTTGAGTGAAGCTTTCTTT.

There are a few counts of this clonotype. This chain uses TRBV18 with TRBJ1-5, with D tentatively TRBD1 (5 bases). V gave up 3 bases and J gave up 1 base, with 13 bases separating them. Germline V CDR1 and CDR2: KGHSH, LQKENI. CDR3 length: 16 amino acids. CDR3 region: CASSPLGQSSNQPQHF. CDR3 bases: TGTGCCAGCTCACCCCTTGGACAATCGAGCAATCAGCCCCAGCATTTT.

This clonotype came up a few times. The rearrangement uses TRBV4-3 and TRBJ1-1; D is unclear. CDR1 LGHNA and CDR2 YSLEER come from the germline V gene. This CDR3 is built from 15 residues. V was cut by 3 bases and J by 4 bases, with 15 bases left in between. The CDR3 DNA follows: TGCGCCAGCAGCCAGGGGAGTGGCGTCTCCACTGAAGCTTTCTTT. As protein: CASSQGSGVSTEAFF.

The chain carries TRBV10-3 and TRBJ1-1; TRBD1 is a possible D gene (5 bases). V was shortened by 0 bases and J by 11 bases, with 10 bases between the two germline ends. The CDR3 has 12 amino acids. The germline V gene encodes CDR1 ENHRY and CDR2 SYGVKD. As DNA, the CDR3 is TGTGCCATCAGTGAGTCGGGACCAGAGGCTTTCTTT. Its translation: CAISESGPEAFF.

This clonotype has ten or more counts. The chain carries TRBV4-3 and TRBJ1-6; D gene ambiguous. The CDR3 runs 14 residues. The V gene's germline CDR1 is LGHNA and CDR2 YSLEER. Trimming cost V 0 bases and J 7 bases, with 7 bases left between them. The CDR3: CASSQDRTNSPLHF. The CDR3 nucleotides read TGCGCCAGCAGCCAAGATCGGACGAATTCACCCCTCCACTTT.

This clonotype was counted ten times or more. The rearrangement joins TRBV6-2 or TRBV6-3 to TRBJ1-5, with D perhaps matching TRBD1 (6 bases). The CDR3 length is 13 residues. The V end was cut by 6 bases, the J end by 4 bases, with 10 bases between. Germline CDR1 and CDR2: MNHEY and SVGEGT. CDR3 coding DNA: TGTGCCAGCAGCTGGACAGAAAATCAGCCCCAGCATTTT. This translates into CASSWTENQPQHF.

The J gene is TRBJ2-2, the V gene TRBV20-1; D ambiguous. Trimming stripped 1 base from V and 1 base from J, with 7 bases between. The CDR3 is made up of 14 amino acids. CDR1 DFQATT and CDR2 SNEGSKA come from the germline V gene (reference sequence). This chain's CDR3 is CSARGEQNTGELFF. CDR3 bases: TGCAGTGCTAGAGGCGAGCAGAACACCGGGGAGCTGTTTTTT.

The J gene is TRBJ1-4, the V gene TRBV4-2; possible D gene TRBD1, 5 bases. Germline CDR1 LGHNA, CDR2 YNFKEQ. The V end was cut by 0 bases, the J end by 8 bases, with 16 bases between. The CDR3 spans 16 residues. This chain's CDR3 is CASSQEGYRDREKLFF. Here the CDR3 DNA reads TGTGCCAGCAGCCAAGAAGGGTACCGGGACCGCGAAAAACTGTTTTTT.

The CDR3 DNA follows: TGTGCCAGCAGCGCCTCCGGGACCGTAACCGGGGAGCTGTTTTTT. It codes for CASSASGTVTGELFF. The rearrangement uses TRBV7-2 and TRBJ2-2; D may be TRBD1 or TRBD2 (5 bases each). The ends were cut back, 5 bases at V and 5 bases at J, with 15 bases in the middle. CDR3 length: 15 residues. Germline V lookup: CDR1 SGHTA, CDR2 FQGNSA.